This is a list of T cell receptor beta chains from one sample in a study of blood T cell repertoires in COVID-19. Libraries were prepared by immunoSEQ multiplex PCR; TCRdb keeps only in-frame clonotypes and omits some of them. The sample lists about 370,000 clones; about 90% were seen once. Sequenced input: peripheral blood. The receptors originated from a woman aged 25-40 years with COVID-19, enrolled during active disease. Each CDR3 is given with its conserved first and last residue. The D gene is left open where the match is weak. Clone size is not always given. Where it is, it says once, few, many or a class for expanded clones.

V: TRBV9
size: NA
J: TRBJ1-5
D: NA
CDR3: CASSPGEGWNQPQHF
DNA: TGTGCCAGCAGCCCGGGGGAGGGGTGGAATCAGCCCCAGCATTTT

V: TRBV28
size: once
J: TRBJ1-5
D: TRBD1
CDR3: CASSPGQRNQPQHF
DNA: TGTGCCAGCAGTCCGGGACAGCGCAATCAGCCCCAGCATTTT

V: TRBV18
size: NA
J: TRBJ2-5
D: NA
CDR3: CASSPFRETQYF
DNA: TGTGCCAGCTCACCATTCCGAGAGACCCAGTACTTC

V: TRBV10-3
size: few
J: TRBJ2-3
D: NA
CDR3: CAIRASVGTDTQYF
DNA: TGTGCCATCCGTGCTAGCGTGGGCACAGATACGCAGTATTTT

V: TRBV11-2
size: NA
J: TRBJ2-7
D: TRBD2
CDR3: CASSRAGTSGFEQYF
DNA: TGTGCCAGCAGCCGAGCGGGGACTAGCGGGTTCGAGCAGTACTTC

V: TRBV27
size: NA
J: TRBJ2-7
D: TRBD2
CDR3: CASSSLGLVYEQYF
DNA: TGTGCCAGCAGTTCACTCGGACTAGTGTACGAGCAGTACTTC

V: TRBV12-3/TRBV12-4
size: NA
J: TRBJ2-2
D: NA
CDR3: CASSLVEIRELFF
DNA: TGTGCCAGCAGTTTAGTGGAGATTCGGGAGCTGTTTTTT

V: TRBV7-2
size: NA
J: TRBJ2-7
D: NA
CDR3: CASSPPSQEQYF
DNA: TGTGCCAGCAGCCCTCCAAGTCAGGAGCAGTACTTC

V: TRBV7-6
size: NA
J: TRBJ2-7
D: TRBD1
CDR3: CASSPRTGRDYEQYF
DNA: TGTGCCAGCAGCCCCCGGACAGGGAGAGACTACGAGCAGTACTTC

V: TRBV29-1
size: NA
J: TRBJ2-5
D: NA
CDR3: CSVPGAGAETQYF
DNA: TGCAGCGTTCCCGGGGCAGGGGCCGAGACCCAGTACTTC

V: TRBV7-2
size: NA
J: TRBJ1-1
D: NA
CDR3: CASSLGSAGANTEAFF
DNA: TGTGCCAGCAGCTTAGGGTCCGCGGGGGCAAACACTGAAGCTTTCTTT

V: TRBV11-3
size: once
J: TRBJ2-2
D: NA
CDR3: CASSPGGSGTGELFF
DNA: TGTGCCAGCAGCCCCGGTGGGTCGGGCACCGGGGAGCTGTTTTTT

V: TRBV7-2
size: NA
J: TRBJ2-1
D: TRBD2
CDR3: CASSLVFQRGYNEQFF
DNA: TGTGCCAGCAGCTTAGTGTTCCAGCGGGGGTACAATGAGCAGTTCTTC

V: TRBV30
size: NA
J: TRBJ2-7
D: TRBD1
CDR3: CAWSVQGDLWYF
DNA: TGTGCCTGGAGTGTACAGGGGGACCTCTGGTACTTC

V: TRBV3-1/TRBV3-2
size: few
J: TRBJ2-7
D: TRBD2
CDR3: CASSQTSGGAYEQYF
DNA: TGTGCCAGCAGCCAAACTAGCGGGGGAGCCTACGAGCAGTACTTC

V: TRBV28
size: NA
J: TRBJ2-7
D: TRBD2
CDR3: CASSLRSPRQREPHEQYF
DNA: TGTGCCAGCAGTTTAAGGTCCCCTAGGCAGCGGGAGCCCCACGAGCAGTACTTC

V: TRBV11-3
size: NA
J: TRBJ1-6
D: NA
CDR3: CASSLDPDSPLHF
DNA: TGTGCCAGCAGCTTAGATCCGGATTCACCCCTCCACTTT

V: TRBV28
size: NA
J: TRBJ1-2
D: NA
CDR3: CASSPGQHYGYTF
DNA: TGTGCCAGCAGTCCTGGACAGCACTATGGCTACACCTTC

V: TRBV4-1
size: few
J: TRBJ2-1
D: NA
CDR3: CASSQVQAASYNEQFF
DNA: TGCGCCAGCAGCCAAGTCCAAGCGGCGTCCTACAATGAGCAGTTCTTC

V: TRBV6-6
size: NA
J: TRBJ2-7
D: NA
CDR3: CASSRFAGRSYEQYF
DNA: TGTGCCAGCAGTCGTTTTGCGGGCCGCTCCTACGAGCAGTACTTC

V: TRBV5-1
size: NA
J: TRBJ1-1
D: NA
CDR3: CASTWGEWNTEAFF
DNA: TGCGCCAGCACATGGGGGGAATGGAACACTGAAGCTTTCTTT

V: TRBV10-3
size: NA
J: TRBJ2-3
D: NA
CDR3: CAINGDTDTQFF
DNA: TGTGCCATCAACGGCGACACAGATACGCAGTTTTTT

V: TRBV28
size: NA
J: TRBJ2-7
D: NA
CDR3: CASSFPRTPYEQYF
DNA: TGTGCCAGCAGTTTCCCGAGGACTCCCTACGAGCAGTACTTC

V: TRBV29-1
size: once
J: TRBJ1-2
D: TRBD1
CDR3: CSVPGGQTYGYTF
DNA: TGCAGCGTCCCCGGGGGACAGACCTATGGCTACACCTTC

V: TRBV19
size: NA
J: TRBJ1-2
D: TRBD1
CDR3: CASSIQGGSNGYTF
DNA: TGTGCCAGTAGTATTCAGGGGGGATCCAATGGCTACACCTTC

V: TRBV2
size: NA
J: TRBJ1-5
D: NA
CDR3: CASRGTPGKGPQHF
DNA: TGTGCCAGCAGGGGCACTCCGGGGAAAGGGCCCCAGCATTTT

V: TRBV5-4
size: NA
J: TRBJ2-5
D: TRBD1
CDR3: CASSNRGMSQETQYF
DNA: TGTGCCAGCAGCAACAGGGGGATGTCACAAGAGACCCAGTACTTC

V: TRBV24-1
size: NA
J: TRBJ1-2
D: TRBD1
CDR3: CATSHRGFYGYTF
DNA: TGTGCCACCAGTCACAGGGGGTTCTATGGCTACACCTTC